This T cell receptor beta chain stems from a study of PD-L1 blockade in urothelial cancer. Study-wide points: Below-median pretreatment blood TCR clonality was a predictor of better survival.

About this clone: The antigen remains unidentified.

Added to each PCR by spiking were synthetic TCR analog templates. Here immunoSEQ multiplex PCR was the method, and the copy in TCRdb shows in-frame clones only, minus some. The repertoire holds fewer than 60,000 clones, with roughly 82% as singletons. Time point in this sample: pretreatment peripheral blood. The V and J ends lost 1 base and 0 bases respectively, with 4 bases between them. The germline CDR1 and CDR2 sequences are MGHDK and SYGVNS. This CDR3 contains 15 residues. The source is a middle-aged man with urothelial cancer. The input for sequencing was PBMCs, taken around atezolizumab (anti-PD-L1) treatment. This sequence joins TRBV25-1 and TRBJ2-6; D unresolved. CDR3 loop: CASSEFNSGANVLTF. CDR3 sequence (DNA): TGTGCCAGCAGTGAATTCAACTCTGGGGCCAACGTCCTGACTTTC.